Reported below is one T cell receptor (beta chain). This clonotype was counted many times. Its antigen has not been determined. Base qualities are not at hand, and no much larger clone is one base apart. The protocol used for the library was PCR. Sequenced on an Illumina HiSeq 2500. Molecular barcoding was employed in the preparation of TCR libraries, with unique molecular identifiers being used to normalize TCRbeta repertoire quantification. TCRdb trimmed the raw reads at Q25, called clones with MiXCR and kept productive beta chains. Records with the same CDR3 protein are collapsed into one entry carrying the most frequent genes and DNA. The sample includes 350,000 to 500,000 distinct CDR3 sequences, with 43% observed a single time. The ten largest account for roughly 27% of the sample. Interpreted using the paper, the treatment or condition label stands for: allogeneic hematopoietic cell transplantation with graft depleted of TCRalphabeta T cells and CD19 B cells. TCRalphabeta/CD19-depleted allogeneic hematopoietic cell grafts were given to the transplant recipients, all of whom were children.

From the cysteine up to the phenylalanine, the CDR3 has a length of 12 residues. Only CDR3 DNA is held: 36 bases, read in frame from base 1. V gives up 8 bases and J gives up 0 bases, and the segment between their germline ends measures 8 bases. CDR1 and CDR2 are read off the germline V gene as SQVTM and ANQGSEA. This entry is derived from a study of T-cell reconstitution after alpha-beta-depleted transplantation in children (TCRdb year 2016). Study-level background: The study quantitatively tracked T-cell immune reconstitution after TCRalphabeta/CD19-depleted allogeneic hematopoietic cell transplantation in children using TCR repertoire profiling. The study at large found these results: The apparently early alphabetaT-cell count recovery about two months after transplant was reportedly dependent on only several hundred rapidly expanded clones derived from non-depleted graft cells. In some patients, the high TCRbeta diversity seen at day 60 was put down to recipient T cells and intrathymic progenitors that had survived conditioning. Over the following months the frequencies of hyperexpanded clones went down, and after one year T-cell counts and TCRbeta diversity were mostly credited to newly produced T cells.

Recombination joined TRBV29-1 with TRBJ1-3, with the identity of the D gene unclear. The source was PBMCs, collected before TCRalphabeta/CD19-depleted stem cell transplant. The clonotype originates from a girl aged 2 to 10 with aplastic anemia, due to receive a stem cell transplant. The DNA sequence is given as TGCAGCTTTTCCGTCTCTGGAAACACCATATATTTT. This is translated as CSFSVSGNTIYF.